This entry is about one T cell receptor (beta chain). Methods used by the authors: Amplified reference gene primers provided the basis for estimating nucleated cell counts. Assay: immunoSEQ multiplex PCR; the TCRdb copy retains only in-frame clones and omits some. The D gene and trimming were derived from the DNA, and the V and J assignments and clone size from that table. The sample has roughly 100,000 clones, 75% to 95% seen once. Deletions cut 5 bases from V and 4 bases from J, with 15 bases between. The germline V gene encodes CDR1 SEHNR and CDR2 FQNEAQ (reference sequence). The CDR3 contains 15 residues. These data come from a study of blood T cell repertoires in COVID-19. Study-level background: The origin of the acute and convalescent COVID-19 samples was the United States, Italy and Spain. PBMCs, B-cell-depleted T cells, or T cells were the source of the cDNA or gDNA that made up the material.

The gene calls are TRBV7-9 and TRBJ1-5, with TRBD1 as a possible D gene (5 bases). Source material: peripheral blood. The clonotype originates from a man aged 18 to 30 with acute or convalescent COVID-19. CDR3 in DNA: TGTGCCAGCAGCCAAGGGGCCATGGGGAATCAGCCCCAGCATTTT. Protein: CASSQGAMGNQPQHF.